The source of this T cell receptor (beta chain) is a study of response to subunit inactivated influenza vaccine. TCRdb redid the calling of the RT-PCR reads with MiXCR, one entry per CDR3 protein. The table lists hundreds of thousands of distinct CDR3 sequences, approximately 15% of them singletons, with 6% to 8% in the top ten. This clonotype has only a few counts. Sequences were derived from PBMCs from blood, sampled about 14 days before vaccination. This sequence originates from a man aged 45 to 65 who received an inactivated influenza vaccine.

This CDR3 is CASRADPYQPQHF. The CDR3 DNA sequence: TGTGCCAGCAGGGCGGATCCATATCAGCCCCAGCATTTT. The chain is built from TRBV28 and TRBJ1-5; the D is unclear. Per the germline V gene, CDR1 is MDHEN and CDR2 is SYDVKM. V was pared by 6 bases and J by 5 bases, with 11 bases between. The CDR3 consists of 13 residues.